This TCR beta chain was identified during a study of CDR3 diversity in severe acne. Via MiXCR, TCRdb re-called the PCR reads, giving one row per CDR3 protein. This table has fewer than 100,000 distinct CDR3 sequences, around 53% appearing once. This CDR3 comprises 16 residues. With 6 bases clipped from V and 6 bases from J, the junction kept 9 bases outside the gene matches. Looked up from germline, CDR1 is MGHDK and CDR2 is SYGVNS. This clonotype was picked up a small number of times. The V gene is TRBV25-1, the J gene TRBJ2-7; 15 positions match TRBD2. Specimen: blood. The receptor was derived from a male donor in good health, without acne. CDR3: CASRPPGLAGGSEQYF. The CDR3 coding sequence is TGTGCCAGCAGGCCCCCCGGACTAGCGGGAGGGTCCGAGCAGTACTTC.